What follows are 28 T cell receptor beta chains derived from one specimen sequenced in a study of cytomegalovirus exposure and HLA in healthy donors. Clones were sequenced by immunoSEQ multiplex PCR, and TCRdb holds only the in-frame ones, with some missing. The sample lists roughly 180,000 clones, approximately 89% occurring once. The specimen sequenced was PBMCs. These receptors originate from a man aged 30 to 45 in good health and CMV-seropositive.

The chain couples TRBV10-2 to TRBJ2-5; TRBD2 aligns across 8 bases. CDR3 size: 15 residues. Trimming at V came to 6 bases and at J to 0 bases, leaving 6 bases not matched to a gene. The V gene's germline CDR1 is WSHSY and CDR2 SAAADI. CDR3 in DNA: TGCGCCAGCAGGGTGGCGGGGGGCTACCAAGAGACCCAGTACTTC. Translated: CASRVAGGYQETQYF.

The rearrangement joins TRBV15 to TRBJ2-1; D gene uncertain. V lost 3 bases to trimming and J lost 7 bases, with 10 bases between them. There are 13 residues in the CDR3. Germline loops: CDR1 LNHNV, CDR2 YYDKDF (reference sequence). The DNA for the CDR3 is TGTGCCACCAGCAGTCGGCAGAAGAATGAGCAGTTCTTC. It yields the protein CATSSRQKNEQFF.

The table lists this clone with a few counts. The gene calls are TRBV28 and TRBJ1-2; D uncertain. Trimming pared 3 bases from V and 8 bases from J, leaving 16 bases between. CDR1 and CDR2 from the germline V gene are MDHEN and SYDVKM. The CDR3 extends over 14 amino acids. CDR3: CASSLVALSAGYTF. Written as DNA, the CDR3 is TGTGCCAGCAGTTTGGTCGCCCTATCGGCGGGCTACACCTTC.

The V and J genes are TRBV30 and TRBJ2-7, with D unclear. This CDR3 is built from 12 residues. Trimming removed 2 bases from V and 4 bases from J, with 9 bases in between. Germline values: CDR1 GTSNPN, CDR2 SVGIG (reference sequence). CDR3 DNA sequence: TGTGCCTGGAGTCACAGCCTATACGAGCAGTACTTC. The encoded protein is CAWSHSLYEQYF. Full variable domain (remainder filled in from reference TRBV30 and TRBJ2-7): SQTIHQWPATLVQPVGSPLSLECTVEGTSNPNLYWYRQAAGRGLQLLFYSVGIGQISSEVPQNLSASRPQDRQFILSSKKLLLSDSGFYLCAWSHSLYEQYFGPGTRLTVT.

This chain's CDR3 is CASSLGGQSNYGYTF. The DNA of the CDR3 is TGTGCCAGCAGCTTAGGAGGACAGAGTAACTATGGCTACACCTTC. V and J are TRBV7-2 and TRBJ1-2, with D possibly matching TRBD1 (6 bases). Germline CDR1 reads SGHTA; CDR2 reads FQGNSA. Trimming cost V 1 base and J 1 base, with 10 bases left between them. This CDR3 is built from 15 residues.

CDR3 protein: CASSPGTGTNEKLFF. As DNA, the CDR3 is TGTGCCAGCAGCCCCGGGACAGGAACTAATGAAAAACTGTTTTTT. V and J are TRBV7-9 and TRBJ1-4, with 8 positions matching TRBD1. The CDR3 runs to 15 residues. V gave up 5 bases and J gave up 1 base; unmatched junction bases: 3. The V gene's germline CDR1 is SEHNR and CDR2 FQNEAQ (reference sequence). The variable domain in full, with the rest retrieved from reference TRBV7-9 and TRBJ1-4, is DTGVSQNPRHKITKRGQNVTFRCDPISEHNRLYWYRQTLGQGPEFLTYFQNEAQLEKSRLLSDRFSAERPKGSFSTLEIQRTEQGDSAMYLCASSPGTGTNEKLFFGSGTQLSVL.

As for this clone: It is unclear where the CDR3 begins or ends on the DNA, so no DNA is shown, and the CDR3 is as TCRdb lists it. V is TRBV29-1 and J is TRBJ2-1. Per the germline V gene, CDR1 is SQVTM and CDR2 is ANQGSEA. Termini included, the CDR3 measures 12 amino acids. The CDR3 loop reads CSVLRAEGGQFF.

The CDR3 DNA reads TGCAGCGTCGCCCGGGACACACAAGAGACCCAGTACTTC. It yields the protein CSVARDTQETQYF. The chain joins TRBV29-1 to TRBJ2-5; a possible D gene is TRBD1 (6 bases). The CDR3 loop spans 13 amino acids. The germline CDR1 and CDR2 sequences are SQVTM and ANQGSEA. Deletions cut 6 bases from V and 2 bases from J, with 13 bases between.

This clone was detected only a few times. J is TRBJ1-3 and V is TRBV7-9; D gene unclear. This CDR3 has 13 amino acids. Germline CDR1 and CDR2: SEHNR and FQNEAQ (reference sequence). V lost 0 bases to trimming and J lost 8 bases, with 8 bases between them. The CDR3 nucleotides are TGTGCCAGCAGCTTAGCAGCTTTGGACACCATATATTTT. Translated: CASSLAALDTIYF. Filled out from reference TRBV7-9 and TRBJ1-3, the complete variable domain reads DTGVSQNPRHKITKRGQNVTFRCDPISEHNRLYWYRQTLGQGPEFLTYFQNEAQLEKSRLLSDRFSAERPKGSFSTLEIQRTEQGDSAMYLCASSLAALDTIYFGEGSWLTVV.

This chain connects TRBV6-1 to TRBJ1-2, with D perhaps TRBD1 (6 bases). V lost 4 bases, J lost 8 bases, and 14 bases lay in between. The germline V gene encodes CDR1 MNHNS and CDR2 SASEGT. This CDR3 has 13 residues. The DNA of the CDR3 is TGTGCCAGCAGTGGCAGGGGCGGGGACGGCTACACCTTC. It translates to CASSGRGGDGYTF.

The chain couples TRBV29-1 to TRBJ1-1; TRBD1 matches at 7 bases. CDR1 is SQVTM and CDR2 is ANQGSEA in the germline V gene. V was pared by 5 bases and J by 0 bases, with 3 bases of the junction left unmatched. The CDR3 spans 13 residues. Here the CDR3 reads CSVKGAMNTEAFF. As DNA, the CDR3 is TGCAGCGTTAAGGGGGCCATGAACACTGAAGCTTTCTTT.

CDR3 region: CASSRPRDTQYF. CDR3 nucleotide sequence: TGTGCCAGCAGCCGACCTCGAGATACGCAGTATTTT. The V and J genes are TRBV7-9 and TRBJ2-3; D gene ambiguous. This CDR3 is built from 12 residues. Germline V gives CDR1 SEHNR, CDR2 FQNEAQ (reference sequence). The V gene lost 5 bases and the J gene lost 5 bases, with 8 bases spanning the gap.

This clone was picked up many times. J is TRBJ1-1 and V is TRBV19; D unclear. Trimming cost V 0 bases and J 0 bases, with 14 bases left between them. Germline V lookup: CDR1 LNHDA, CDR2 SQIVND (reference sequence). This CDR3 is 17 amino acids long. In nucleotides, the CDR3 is TGTGCCAGTAGTATAGATCTTGGGAACAGCATGAACACTGAAGCTTTCTTT. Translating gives CASSIDLGNSMNTEAFF.

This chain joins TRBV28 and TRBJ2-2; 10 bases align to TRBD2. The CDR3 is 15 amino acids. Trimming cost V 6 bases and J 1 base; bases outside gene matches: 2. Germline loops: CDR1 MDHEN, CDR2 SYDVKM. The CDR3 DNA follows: TGTGCCAGCAGCCTAGCGGGAGTGAACACCGGGGAGCTGTTTTTT. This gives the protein CASSLAGVNTGELFF.

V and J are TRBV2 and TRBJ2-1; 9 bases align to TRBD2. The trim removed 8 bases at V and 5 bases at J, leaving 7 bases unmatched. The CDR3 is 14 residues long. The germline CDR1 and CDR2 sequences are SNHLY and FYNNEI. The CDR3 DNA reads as TGTGCCAGCCAGGCGCGGGAGGGCCACAATGAGCAGTTCTTC. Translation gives CASQAREGHNEQFF.

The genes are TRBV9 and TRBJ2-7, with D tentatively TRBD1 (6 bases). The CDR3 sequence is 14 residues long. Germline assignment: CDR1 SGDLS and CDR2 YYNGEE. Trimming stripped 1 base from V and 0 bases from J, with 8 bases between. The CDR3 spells CASSVKTGSYEQYF. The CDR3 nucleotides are TGTGCCAGCAGCGTAAAGACAGGCTCCTACGAGCAGTACTTC.

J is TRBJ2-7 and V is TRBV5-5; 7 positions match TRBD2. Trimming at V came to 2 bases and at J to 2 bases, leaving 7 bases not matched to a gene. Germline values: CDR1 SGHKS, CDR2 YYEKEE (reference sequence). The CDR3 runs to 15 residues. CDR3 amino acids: CASSFLADSAYEQYF. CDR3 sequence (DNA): TGTGCCAGCAGCTTCCTAGCGGACTCCGCCTACGAGCAGTACTTC.

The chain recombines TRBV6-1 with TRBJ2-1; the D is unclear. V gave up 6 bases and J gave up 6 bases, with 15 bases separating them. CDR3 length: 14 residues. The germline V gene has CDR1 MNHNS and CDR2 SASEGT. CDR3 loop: CASRAEVQVNEQFF. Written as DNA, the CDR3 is TGTGCCAGCAGGGCAGAGGTGCAAGTCAATGAGCAGTTCTTC.

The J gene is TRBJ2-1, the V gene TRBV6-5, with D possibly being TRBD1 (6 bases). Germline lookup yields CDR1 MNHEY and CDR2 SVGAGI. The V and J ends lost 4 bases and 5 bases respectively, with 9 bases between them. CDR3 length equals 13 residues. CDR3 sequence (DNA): TGTGCCAGCAGTTCCAGGGGAGACAATGAGCAGTTCTTC. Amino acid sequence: CASSSRGDNEQFF.

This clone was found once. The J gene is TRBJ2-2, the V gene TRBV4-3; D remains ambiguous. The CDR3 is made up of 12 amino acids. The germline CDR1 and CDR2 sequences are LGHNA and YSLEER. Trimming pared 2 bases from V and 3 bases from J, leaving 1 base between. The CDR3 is CASSQYTGELFF. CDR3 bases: TGCGCCAGCAGCCAATACACCGGGGAGCTGTTTTTT.

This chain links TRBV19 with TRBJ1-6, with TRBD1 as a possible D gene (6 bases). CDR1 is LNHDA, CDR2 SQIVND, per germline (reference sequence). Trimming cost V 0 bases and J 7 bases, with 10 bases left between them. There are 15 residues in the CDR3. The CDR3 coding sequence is TGTGCCAGTAGTATAGATCCAGGGGACAATTCACCCCTCCACTTT. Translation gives CASSIDPGDNSPLHF.

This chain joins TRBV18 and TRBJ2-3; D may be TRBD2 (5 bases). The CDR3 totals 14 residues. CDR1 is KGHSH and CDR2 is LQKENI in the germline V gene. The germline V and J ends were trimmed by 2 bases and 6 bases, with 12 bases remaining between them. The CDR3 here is CASSPGWEFDTQYF. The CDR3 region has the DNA TGTGCCAGCTCACCAGGCTGGGAGTTCGATACGCAGTATTTT.

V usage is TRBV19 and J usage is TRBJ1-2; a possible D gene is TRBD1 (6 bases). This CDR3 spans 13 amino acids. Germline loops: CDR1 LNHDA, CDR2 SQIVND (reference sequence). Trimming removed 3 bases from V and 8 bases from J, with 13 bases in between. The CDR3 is CASSITEGTGYTF. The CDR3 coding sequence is TGTGCCAGTAGTATTACGGAGGGGACAGGCTACACCTTC.

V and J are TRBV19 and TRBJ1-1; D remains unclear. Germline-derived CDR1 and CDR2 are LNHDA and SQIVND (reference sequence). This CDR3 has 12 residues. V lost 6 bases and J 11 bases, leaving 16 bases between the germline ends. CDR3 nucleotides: TGTGCCAGTAGGGACCCTCTAGATACGGCTTTCTTT. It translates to CASRDPLDTAFF.

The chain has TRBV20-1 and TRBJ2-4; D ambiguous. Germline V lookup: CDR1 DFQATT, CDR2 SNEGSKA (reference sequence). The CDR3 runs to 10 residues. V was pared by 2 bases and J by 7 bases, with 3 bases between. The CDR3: CSARRNIQYF. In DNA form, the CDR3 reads TGCAGTGCTAGAAGGAACATTCAGTACTTC.

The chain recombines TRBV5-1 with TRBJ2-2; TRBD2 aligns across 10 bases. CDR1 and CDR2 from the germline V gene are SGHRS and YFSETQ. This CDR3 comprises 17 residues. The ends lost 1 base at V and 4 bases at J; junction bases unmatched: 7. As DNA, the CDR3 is TGCGCCAGCAGCTTGCGAGTAGCGGGGGGTGTCACCGGGGAGCTGTTTTTT. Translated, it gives CASSLRVAGGVTGELFF.

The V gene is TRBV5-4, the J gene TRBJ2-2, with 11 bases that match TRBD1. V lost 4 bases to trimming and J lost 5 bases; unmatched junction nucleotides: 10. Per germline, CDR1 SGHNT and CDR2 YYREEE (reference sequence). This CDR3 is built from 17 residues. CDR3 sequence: CASSGPRGTGGTGELFF. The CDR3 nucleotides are TGTGCCAGCAGCGGGCCCCGAGGGACAGGGGGGACCGGGGAGCTGTTTTTT.

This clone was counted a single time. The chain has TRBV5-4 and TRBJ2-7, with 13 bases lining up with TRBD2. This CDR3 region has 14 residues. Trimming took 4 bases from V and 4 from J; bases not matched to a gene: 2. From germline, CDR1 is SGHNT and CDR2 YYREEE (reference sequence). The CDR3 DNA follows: TGTGCCAGCAGCCCGGGACTAGCGGGGTACGAGCAGTACTTC. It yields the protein CASSPGLAGYEQYF.